The entry below gives a single TCR beta chain sequence along with its context. Its antigen is still unknown. CDR1 is SGHVS and CDR2 is FQNEAQ in the germline V gene. Germline trimming cut 4 bases from V and 1 base from J; bases unmatched to any gene: 5. The CDR3 has 15 residues. The record originates from a study of graft-versus-host responses after intestinal transplantation. The protocol was immunoSEQ multiplex PCR, while the TCRdb copy is restricted to in-frame clones and leaves out a portion. The table shows 85,000 to 100,000 clones, with roughly 90% occurring only once. The TCR sequence derives from a human donor who received an intestinal transplant. The rearrangement links TRBV7-8 to TRBJ1-1, with 8 bases fitting TRBD1. The material was unstimulated CD4+ T cells sorted from spleen or lymph node cells, obtained before intestinal transplant. This CDR3 is CASSSGGQGNTEAFF. Here the CDR3 DNA reads TGTGCCAGCAGCTCAGGTGGACAGGGGAACACTGAAGCTTTCTTT.